The clone carrying this T cell receptor (beta chain) was seen ten or more times. Its antigen is undetermined. This entry comes from a study of human T cells and chemical hapten exposure. MiXCR was run by TCRdb on the RACE reads, yielding one entry per CDR3 protein. The repertoire holds 100,000 to 120,000 distinct CDR3 sequences, with around 35% as singletons. Study-wide results and limits: The donors suffered from alopecia, so their immune response may not match that of healthy people.

Specified time point: patch test 3, about 24 weeks after DPC sensitization. As to treatment: therapeutic diphenylcyclopropenone sensitization with weekly scalp DPC. Participating donors were patients with alopecia, aged 18 to 70 years, considered appropriate candidates for DPC. Sequencing was performed on whole blood, taken in connection with sensitization to the hapten diphenylcyclopropenone (DPC). This clonotype was sampled from a man in his forties or fifties with alopecia areata. Some clones in this sample may be carry-over from other donors' samples.

The CDR3 sequence is CASSLVGFTDTQYF. The CDR3 DNA sequence: TGTGCCAGCAGCTTAGTGGGATTCACAGATACGCAGTATTTT. The gene calls are TRBV7-8 and TRBJ2-3; the D is unclear. The CDR3 runs 14 residues. Germline V gene sequence: CDR1 SGHVS, CDR2 FQNEAQ. Trimming stripped 1 base from V and 2 bases from J, with 7 bases between.